This entry lists 3 T cell receptor beta chains sequenced from one sample in a study of blood T cell repertoires in COVID-19. The repertoire was sequenced with immunoSEQ multiplex PCR; TCRdb's copy has only in-frame clones and lacks some. The profile shows around 190,000 clones, around 88% of them singletons. Sequencing was carried out using PBMCs or T cells enriched from blood (not recorded which). The receptor set was obtained from a man aged 35 to 55 with acute COVID-19.

The genes are TRBV5-1 and TRBJ1-1; 8 bases are shared with TRBD1. J lost 1 base, V lost 5 bases, and 4 bases had no gene match. The CDR3 totals 14 residues. CDR1 and CDR2 from the germline V gene are SGHRS and YFSETQ. This CDR3 is CASRWTGRNTEAFF. CDR3 bases: TGCGCCAGCAGGTGGACAGGGAGGAACACTGAAGCTTTCTTT.

This clone was seen more than once but under ten times. The chain recombines TRBV19 with TRBJ2-2; D perhaps matches TRBD1 (6 bases). CDR1 and CDR2 from the germline V gene are LNHDA and SQIVND (reference sequence). The CDR3 consists of 17 residues. Trimming removed 0 bases at V and 4 bases at J, with 15 bases between. CDR3 in DNA: TGTGCCAGTAGTATAGATGTAACAGGGTTGGGCACCGGGGAGCTGTTTTTT. Translating gives CASSIDVTGLGTGELFF. Full variable domain (remainder filled in from reference TRBV19 and TRBJ2-2): DGGITQSPKYLFRKEGQNVTLSCEQNLNHDAMYWYRQDPGQGLRLIYYSQIVNDFQKGDIAEGYSVSREKKESFPLTVTSAQKNPTAFYLCASSIDVTGLGTGELFFGEGSRLTVL.

This clone was detected only a few times. This rearrangement joins TRBV5-5 to TRBJ2-1, with TRBD2 identical over 9 bases. Trimming took 1 base from V and 4 from J; bases not matched to a gene: 0. CDR1 and CDR2 (germline): SGHKS, YYEKEE (reference sequence). The CDR3 has 14 amino acids. CDR3 sequence (DNA): TGTGCCAGCAGCTTGACTAGCGGGTACAATGAGCAGTTCTTC. This codes for CASSLTSGYNEQFF.